This entry features one T cell receptor beta chain sequence. The sample comes from a study of human CD8 memory T cell subsets. Germline CDR1 SGHTA, CDR2 FQGNSA. The CDR3 runs to 13 residues. UMI-labeled 5' RACE yielded the TCR beta libraries. TCRdb re-analyzed the 5' RACE reads; it lists each CDR3 protein once, without DNA. This specimen shows approximately 10,000 distinct CDR3 sequences; the ten leading clones hold 20% to 25%. This TCR derives from a human donor in good health. The chain combines TRBV7-2 with TRBJ2-1. Material for sequencing was CD8+ stem-like memory T cells (TSCM and TCM) sorted from PBMCs. The subset here: stem-like memory CD8 T cells (TSTEM), CCR7+ PD-1- TIGIT-. The CDR3 reads CASSLGGVNEQFF.